The 18 T cell receptor beta chains listed next were all sequenced from one sample in a study of blood T cell repertoires in COVID-19. Profiling relied on immunoSEQ multiplex PCR, and the TCRdb table lists in-frame clones only, not all of them. Here the sample spans about 300,000 clones, roughly 90% being singletons. Sequenced material: peripheral blood. The receptors stem from a woman in her twenties or thirties with COVID-19, enrolled during active disease.

About this clone: An end of the junction differs from the germline gene, which may be a read error. The chain recombines TRBV5-5 with TRBJ1-4; D is uncertain. The germline CDR1 and CDR2 sequences are SGHKS and YYEKEE (reference sequence). The CDR3 covers 12 residues. The CDR3: CASSLERREPTF. CDR3 bases: TGTGCCAGCAGCTTGGAGCGGCGGGAACCCACTTTT.

The chain is built from TRBV5-1 and TRBJ1-2; D is unresolved. Trimming pared 4 bases from V and 5 bases from J, leaving 9 bases between. CDR1 and CDR2 (germline): SGHRS, YFSETQ. This CDR3 spans 12 amino acids. The CDR3 nucleotides read TGCGCCAGCAGCCCCACGGGGTATGGCTACACCTTC. Its protein product is CASSPTGYGYTF. Supplemented by reference TRBV5-1 and TRBJ1-2, the full variable domain reads KAGVTQTPRYLIKTRGQQVTLSCSPISGHRSVSWYQQTPGQGLQFLFEYFSETQRNKGNFPGRFSGRQFSNSRSEMNVSTLELGDSALYLCASSPTGYGYTFGSGTRLTVV.

V and J are TRBV27 and TRBJ1-4, with D tentatively TRBD1 (6 bases). V shed 4 bases and J shed 4 bases, with 16 bases lying between them. The CDR3 totals 16 residues. The germline V gene has CDR1 MNHEY and CDR2 SMNVEV (reference sequence). CDR3 in DNA: TGTGCCAGCAGTTCGACTTCGACAGGCTTTAATGAAAAACTGTTTTTT. It encodes CASSSTSTGFNEKLFF.

The chain recombines TRBV19 with TRBJ1-1; D is undetermined. The CDR3 runs to 13 residues. Germline V gene data show CDR1 as LNHDA and CDR2 as SQIVND (reference sequence). Trimming left V 7 bases short and J 6 bases short, with 15 bases between. The CDR3, as DNA: TGTGCCAGTACTAACGAGGGTTTCTCTGAAGCTTTCTTT. Translating gives CASTNEGFSEAFF.

This chain links TRBV7-9 with TRBJ1-5, with D hard to call. V lost 1 base and J 0 bases, leaving 10 bases between the germline ends. CDR3 length equals 16 residues. CDR1 is SEHNR and CDR2 is FQNEAQ in the germline V gene (reference sequence). CDR3 nucleotides: TGTGCCAGCAGCTTAGGTTCTACTAATAGCAATCAGCCCCAGCATTTT. It specifies CASSLGSTNSNQPQHF.

The rearrangement uses TRBV5-3 and TRBJ1-2; D not certain. TRBV5-3 is annotated as an ORF whose role is uncertain. The CDR3 spans 14 residues. V dropped 1 base and J dropped 0 bases, with 7 bases sitting between them. Here the CDR3 DNA reads TGTGCCAGAAGCTTGTTGAGGGCTAACTATGGCTACACCTTC. Its protein product is CARSLLRANYGYTF.

The rearrangement uses TRBV3-1 (or the pseudogene TRBV3-2) and TRBJ2-5; D ambiguous. This CDR3 is 13 amino acids long. Per the germline V gene, CDR1 is LGHDT and CDR2 is YNNKEL (reference sequence). Trimming shortened V by 4 bases and J by 0 bases, and 6 bases separated the two germline ends. The CDR3: CASSRGHQETQYF. The CDR3 bases are TGTGCCAGCAGCCGTGGGCACCAAGAGACCCAGTACTTC.

This chain links TRBV5-6 with TRBJ1-5; 8 positions agree with TRBD1. This CDR3 contains 16 residues. In germline, CDR1 is SGHDT, CDR2 YYEEEE. After removal of 1 base from V and 7 bases from J, the junction contained 10 bases not matched to a gene. The CDR3 reads CASSLSAGGSGQPQHF. The CDR3 coding sequence is TGTGCCAGCAGCTTGTCGGCAGGGGGCTCTGGGCAGCCCCAGCATTTT.

The V call is TRBV2, the J call TRBJ2-7; 7 bases are shared with TRBD1. The CDR3 covers 13 residues. Germline V gene data show CDR1 as SNHLY and CDR2 as FYNNEI. The V and J ends lost 7 bases and 0 bases, in that order; junction bases with no gene match: 3. The CDR3 DNA is TGTGCCAGCAACCAGGGGGTCTCCTACGAGCAGTACTTC. This translates into CASNQGVSYEQYF. Together with reference TRBV2 and TRBJ2-7, the CDR3 gives the full variable domain: EPEVTQTPSHQVTQMGQEVILRCVPISNHLYFYWYRQILGQKVEFLVSFYNNEISEKSEIFDDQFSVERPDGSNFTLKIRSTKLEDSAMYFCASNQGVSYEQYFGPGTRLTVT.

The rearrangement links TRBV20-1 to TRBJ2-1, with D hard to call. CDR1 and CDR2 (germline): DFQATT, SNEGSKA (reference sequence). The CDR3 consists of 11 residues. With 6 bases removed from V and 7 bases from J, the gap between germline ends came to 10 bases. The CDR3 nucleotides read TGCAGTGCCTCTCGTCGGAATGAGCAGTTCTTC. This encodes CSASRRNEQFF.

The chain is built from TRBV28 and TRBJ1-6; 7 bases match TRBD1. CDR1 is MDHEN and CDR2 is SYDVKM in the germline V gene. Germline trimming cut 2 bases from V and 10 bases from J; bases unmatched to any gene: 5. CDR3 size: 14 residues. This chain's CDR3 is CASSLPGTESPLHF. In DNA, the CDR3 is TGTGCCAGCAGTTTACCCGGGACAGAATCACCCCTCCACTTT.

This clone was seen only once. This sequence joins TRBV27 and TRBJ1-2; D not certain. The V gene lost 7 bases and the J gene lost 6 bases, with 15 bases spanning the gap. The germline V gene encodes CDR1 MNHEY and CDR2 SMNVEV (reference sequence). The CDR3 totals 13 residues. This chain's CDR3 is CASKRRQLDGYTF. In nucleotides, the CDR3 is TGTGCCAGCAAACGGCGGCAACTCGATGGCTACACCTTC.

This sequence joins TRBV28 and TRBJ2-1, with D possibly being TRBD2 (7 bases). Per the germline V gene, CDR1 is MDHEN and CDR2 is SYDVKM. This CDR3 region has 18 residues. Trimming left V 2 bases short and J 0 bases short, with 17 bases between. As DNA, the CDR3 is TGTGCCAGCAGTTTAGAGGCGGGGGCAATGAGCTCCTACAATGAGCAGTTCTTC. It is translated as CASSLEAGAMSSYNEQFF.

Only a few counts were recorded for this clone. The J gene is TRBJ2-3, the V gene TRBV7-9; the match to TRBD2 covers 7 bases. This CDR3 is 15 amino acids long. The V segment lost 8 bases and the J segment 0 bases; nucleotides outside the gene matches: 8. Germline V gives CDR1 SEHNR, CDR2 FQNEAQ (reference sequence). The CDR3 sequence: CASRGTTTSTDTQYF. The CDR3, as DNA: TGTGCCAGCCGTGGGACTACAACTAGCACAGATACGCAGTATTTT.

The rearrangement joins TRBV11-2 to TRBJ1-6; D gene ambiguous. The CDR3 is 17 residues long. The ends were cut back, 1 base at V and 0 bases at J, with 10 bases in the middle. Germline CDR1 SGHAT, CDR2 FQNNGV. The CDR3 region is CASSLGEASSYNSPLHF. In DNA form, the CDR3 reads TGTGCCAGCAGCTTAGGAGAGGCCAGCTCCTATAATTCACCCCTCCACTTT. The whole variable domain, remainder taken from reference TRBV11-2 and TRBJ1-6, is EAGVAQSPRYKIIEKRQSVAFWCNPISGHATLYWYQQILGQGPKLLIQFQNNGVVDDSQLPKDRFSAERLKGVDSTLKIQPAKLEDSAVYLCASSLGEASSYNSPLHFGNGTRLTVT.

V and J are TRBV27 and TRBJ1-1; D is undetermined. The CDR3 is 19 amino acids. Trimming took off 6 bases at V and 1 base at J, with 27 bases between the two ends. Germline V lookup: CDR1 MNHEY, CDR2 SMNVEV (reference sequence). This CDR3 reads CASSPCVLQCYVANTEAFF. The CDR3 DNA reads TGTGCCAGCAGCCCTTGTGTGCTCCAATGCTACGTAGCGAACACTGAAGCTTTCTTT.

The rearrangement links TRBV3-1 (or the pseudogene TRBV3-2) to TRBJ1-2; unclear D gene. From germline, CDR1 is LGHDT and CDR2 YNNKEL (reference sequence). This CDR3 spans 12 amino acids. Trimming removed 3 bases at V and 8 bases at J, with 10 bases between. The CDR3 DNA is TGTGCCAGCAGCCACGGGATCGACGGCTACACCTTC. It specifies CASSHGIDGYTF.

This clone was counted once. The chain couples TRBV6-2 or TRBV6-3 to TRBJ2-7, with 10 bases aligning to TRBD2. The CDR3 extends over 16 amino acids. The germline V gene encodes CDR1 MNHEY and CDR2 SVGEGT. The J segment lost 4 bases and the V segment lost 4 bases, leaving 10 bases of the junction unmatched. The CDR3 here is CASSSRTSGVGYEQYF. DNA of the CDR3: TGTGCCAGCAGTTCCCGTACTAGCGGGGTCGGGTACGAGCAGTACTTC.